A single sample gave rise to the 4 T cell receptor beta chains below, sequenced in a study of CD8+ T cells in alopecia areata. Reverse transcription of extracted RNA yielded cDNA, which provided the sequencing template. Clones were sequenced by immunoSEQ multiplex PCR, and TCRdb holds only the in-frame ones, with some missing. The data hold a few hundred thousand clones, with roughly two fifths observed a single time. Indicated treatment: oral pan-JAK inhibitor, 5-10 mg twice daily. The input for sequencing was CD4+ T cells sorted from blood, taken at approximately week 36, from a patient treated with tofacitinib. The receptors derive from a human donor with alopecia areata.

This clone was counted between two and nine times. This rearrangement joins TRBV7-9 to TRBJ2-2; possibly TRBD1 or TRBD2 for D (5 bases each). V lost 5 bases and J lost 4, with 20 bases in between. Germline V lookup: CDR1 SEHNR, CDR2 FQNEAQ (reference sequence). The CDR3 is 17 amino acids. DNA for the CDR3: TGTGCCAGCAGCCTCGGTGAAAGGGTCGGGACCACCGGGGAGCTGTTTTTT. Its protein is CASSLGERVGTTGELFF.

The CDR3 region is CASSLVSSDTQYF. In DNA form, the CDR3 reads TGTGCCAGCAGCTTAGTATCGTCAGATACGCAGTATTTT. The genes are TRBV7-9 and TRBJ2-3, with D unresolved. The CDR3 totals 13 residues. The germline V gene has CDR1 SEHNR and CDR2 FQNEAQ (reference sequence). The ends were cut back, 1 base at V and 4 bases at J, with 6 bases in the middle.

The chain carries TRBV4-3 and TRBJ2-2, with D unresolved. Germline CDR1 and CDR2: LGHNA and YSLEER. V was pared by 0 bases and J by 5 bases, with 13 bases between. The CDR3 spans 16 residues. The CDR3 coding sequence is TGCGCCAGCAGCCAAGACGAGACCGTAGGAACCGGGGAGCTGTTTTTT. The encoded protein is CASSQDETVGTGELFF.

The V call is TRBV29-1, the J call TRBJ2-1; D not certain. Germline CDR1 reads SQVTM; CDR2 reads ANQGSEA. V was cut by 8 bases and J by 0 bases, with 11 bases left in between. The CDR3 is 13 amino acids. This CDR3 reads CSFGYSSYNEQFF. CDR3 coding DNA: TGCAGCTTCGGTTACAGCTCCTACAATGAGCAGTTCTTC.